One and the same sample provided the 22 T cell receptor beta chains below, sequenced in a study of OX40 agonist ivuxolimab in advanced cancers. Clones were sequenced by immunoSEQ multiplex PCR, and TCRdb holds only the in-frame ones, with some missing. The sample contains fewer than 55,000 clones, roughly four fifths of which appear only once. The source material was CD4+ or CD8+ T cells sorted from blood, sampled in a trial of the OX40 agonist ivuxolimab. The receptors originated from an adult with an advanced solid tumor such as melanoma, head and neck, liver or kidney cancer.

The chain recombines TRBV5-6 with TRBJ2-5, with D hard to call. Germline V CDR1 and CDR2: SGHDT, YYEEEE. The CDR3 is made up of 12 amino acids. Trimming shortened V by 1 base and J by 9 bases, and 10 bases separated the two germline ends. DNA of the CDR3: TGTGCCAGCAGCTTGATAATTGAGCCCCAGTACTTC. This codes for CASSLIIEPQYF.

The V gene is TRBV5-1, the J gene TRBJ2-2; TRBD1 aligns across 11 bases. CDR3 length: 17 residues. Per the germline V gene, CDR1 is SGHRS and CDR2 is YFSETQ. V lost 4 bases and J lost 2; bases outside the gene matches: 7. DNA for the CDR3: TGCGCCAGCAGCGGACGGACAGGGGGCATTAACACCGGGGAGCTGTTTTTT. The encoded protein is CASSGRTGGINTGELFF.

The chain is built from TRBV5-5 and TRBJ1-1; TRBD1 agrees at 8 bases. Germline V gene data show CDR1 as SGHKS and CDR2 as YYEKEE (reference sequence). The CDR3 contains 14 residues. The V segment lost 0 bases and the J segment 4 bases; nucleotides outside the gene matches: 2. CDR3: CASSLAGQGTEAFF. CDR3 in DNA: TGTGCCAGCAGCTTGGCTGGACAGGGCACTGAAGCTTTCTTT.

The V and J genes are TRBV7-9 and TRBJ1-5; a weak D match, TRBD1 (5 bases). The CDR3 has 14 amino acids. Germline CDR1 reads SEHNR; CDR2 reads FQNEAQ (reference sequence). Trimming took off 5 bases at V and 1 base at J, with 9 bases between the two ends. The CDR3 DNA reads as TGTGCCAGCAGCGCAGACAGAAGCAATCAGCCCCAGCATTTT. Protein: CASSADRSNQPQHF. Variable domain in full (rest from reference TRBV7-9 and TRBJ1-5): DTGVSQNPRHKITKRGQNVTFRCDPISEHNRLYWYRQTLGQGPEFLTYFQNEAQLEKSRLLSDRFSAERPKGSFSTLEIQRTEQGDSAMYLCASSADRSNQPQHFGDGTRLSIL.

V usage is TRBV7-6 and J usage is TRBJ1-5; TRBD1 matches at 10 bases. The CDR3 spans 17 residues. Looked up from germline, CDR1 is SGHVS and CDR2 is FNYEAQ. V trimming: 5 bases; J trimming: 3 bases; junction bases outside the gene matches: 10. CDR3 sequence (DNA): TGTGCCAGCAGCCTAAGCTCTGGGACAGGGGCCAATCAGCCCCAGCATTTT. This translates into CASSLSSGTGANQPQHF.

The count of this clone is one. The chain carries TRBV21-1 and TRBJ1-2; TRBD1 is the table's D call and was not checked against the DNA. TRBV21-1 constitutes a pseudogene. The CDR3 loop spans 15 amino acids. CDR3 nucleotides: TGTGCCAGCAGCAAAATGACAGGGGGATTCTATGGCTACACCTTC. Translating gives CASSKMTGGFYGYTF.

This clone came up once. V usage is TRBV5-5 and J usage is TRBJ1-4; no clear D. The CDR3 contains 14 residues. Between the trimmed V and J ends, which lost 1 base and 8 bases, there was a span of 12 bases. The V gene's germline CDR1 is SGHKS and CDR2 YYEKEE (reference sequence). The CDR3, as DNA: TGTGCCAGCAGCTTGTTTCGGGCGGGCGAAAAACTGTTTTTT. It specifies CASSLFRAGEKLFF.

This clone was seen just once. The chain links TRBV9 to TRBJ2-4, with D possibly matching TRBD1 (6 bases). The CDR3 is 14 residues long. CDR1 is SGDLS, CDR2 YYNGEE, per germline. V shed 4 bases and J shed 6 bases, with 14 bases lying between them. CDR3 region: CASSYRQDRNIQYF. CDR3 nucleotides: TGTGCCAGCAGCTACCGACAGGATCGAAACATTCAGTACTTC.

The chain's CDR3 is CASSYLGGSPATDTQYF. CDR3 DNA sequence: TGTGCCAGCAGCTACCTGGGTGGCTCGCCGGCAACAGATACGCAGTATTTT. This chain uses TRBV7-3 with TRBJ2-3, with D unclear. Between the trimmed V and J ends, which lost 4 bases and 3 bases, there was a span of 20 bases. From germline, CDR1 is SGHTA and CDR2 FQGTGA. The CDR3 consists of 17 residues.

In this sample, this clone turned up a few times. The V gene is TRBV10-3, the J gene TRBJ1-1; 7 nucleotides match TRBD1. The J segment lost 4 bases and the V segment lost 8 bases, leaving 4 bases of the junction unmatched. Germline CDR1 ENHRY, CDR2 SYGVKD. There are 12 residues in the CDR3. In DNA form, the CDR3 reads TGTGCCATCCAGGGGGGTGGCACTGAAGCTTTCTTT. Protein sequence: CAIQGGGTEAFF.

With regard to this clone: The identical CDR3 is also encoded by other nucleotide sequences in the sample. The V and J genes are TRBV27 and TRBJ2-2; perhaps D is TRBD1 or TRBD2 (5 bases each). The CDR3 extends over 17 amino acids. The germline CDR1 and CDR2 sequences are MNHEY and SMNVEV (reference sequence). Deletions cut 3 bases from V and 3 bases from J, with 17 bases between. Written as DNA, the CDR3 is TGTGCCAGCAGTTTCCAAGCGTCCGGGGCTCACACCGGGGAGCTGTTTTTT. Protein product: CASSFQASGAHTGELFF.

The chain uses TRBV27 and TRBJ2-5, with D perhaps assigned TRBD1 or TRBD2 (6 bases each). CDR3 length: 16 amino acids. Trimming pared 6 bases from V and 4 bases from J, leaving 21 bases between. Germline assignment: CDR1 MNHEY and CDR2 SMNVEV (reference sequence). CDR3 loop: CASRERAGGPGETQYF. In DNA form, the CDR3 reads TGTGCCAGCAGAGAAAGGGCTGGGGGGCCTGGAGAGACCCAGTACTTC.

The rearrangement joins TRBV5-1 to TRBJ1-2; D is unresolved. CDR3 length: 14 residues. V shed 2 bases and J shed 4 bases, with 12 bases lying between them. CDR1 and CDR2 from the germline V gene are SGHRS and YFSETQ. CDR3 amino acids: CASSLDTDGYGYTF. The CDR3, as DNA: TGCGCCAGCAGCTTAGACACGGATGGCTATGGCTACACCTTC.

The genes are TRBV5-1 and TRBJ2-5, with D possibly being TRBD2 (7 bases). Germline lookup yields CDR1 SGHRS and CDR2 YFSETQ. The V end lost 4 bases, the J end lost 9 bases, and 22 bases lay between the germline ends. CDR3 length: 15 residues. CDR3 bases: TGCGCCAGCAGCCGGGGGCCTAGCGGCAGGGAGGCCCAGTACTTC. Translation gives CASSRGPSGREAQYF.

The chain is built from TRBV7-2 and TRBJ1-3, with D unresolved. The CDR3 totals 13 residues. Trimming removed 5 bases at V and 2 bases at J, with 7 bases between. Germline V gene data show CDR1 as SGHTA and CDR2 as FQGNSA. CDR3 loop: CASSPTPGNTIYF. The CDR3, as DNA: TGTGCCAGCAGCCCCACACCTGGAAACACCATATATTTT.

This chain connects TRBV4-1 to TRBJ1-2; no firm D call. Germline assignment: CDR1 MGHRA and CDR2 YSYEKL. V was clipped by 4 bases and J by 1 base, with 10 bases between them. This CDR3 is 14 amino acids long. CDR3 sequence (DNA): TGCGCCAGCAGCCCAGACCCCTATAACTATGGCTACACCTTC. It codes for CASSPDPYNYGYTF.

V usage is TRBV11-2 and J usage is TRBJ1-2, with 7 bases lining up with TRBD1. The CDR3 runs 18 residues. The V segment lost 5 bases and the J segment 6 bases; nucleotides outside the gene matches: 21. CDR1 and CDR2 (germline): SGHAT, FQNNGV. The CDR3 DNA reads as TGTGCCAGCAGCCCAGTATACGGGACAGTCGGGAGTGTCGATGGCTACACCTTC. Translated, it gives CASSPVYGTVGSVDGYTF.

The V call is TRBV7-8, the J call TRBJ1-1; D might be TRBD1 (5 bases). Germline CDR1 and CDR2: SGHVS and FQNEAQ. Trimming cost V 1 base and J 0 bases, with 6 bases left between them. This CDR3 region has 14 residues. DNA of the CDR3: TGTGCCAGCAGCTTAGGGGGCATGAACACTGAAGCTTTCTTT. It is translated as CASSLGGMNTEAFF.

The rearrangement joins TRBV5-1 to TRBJ2-5, with TRBD1 as a possible D gene (6 bases). Trimming pared 3 bases from V and 1 base from J, leaving 10 bases between. Germline CDR1 is SGHRS and CDR2 is YFSETQ. The CDR3 runs to 14 residues. Here the CDR3 DNA reads TGCGCCAGCAGCTACCAACAGGGCCAAGAGACCCAGTACTTC. Translating it yields CASSYQQGQETQYF.

This chain joins TRBV5-1 and TRBJ2-7; 12 nucleotides match TRBD2. Germline loops: CDR1 SGHRS, CDR2 YFSETQ. V trimming: 6 bases; J trimming: 3 bases; junction bases outside the gene matches: 13. The CDR3 consists of 17 residues. This CDR3 is CASIFKASGGANYEQYF. CDR3 DNA sequence: TGCGCCAGCATTTTCAAGGCTAGCGGGGGGGCCAACTACGAGCAGTACTTC.

V usage is TRBV19 and J usage is TRBJ1-5; D is ambiguous. The CDR3 has 15 amino acids. Germline V CDR1 and CDR2: LNHDA, SQIVND (reference sequence). The ends were cut back, 3 bases at V and 5 bases at J, with 14 bases in the middle. The DNA of the CDR3 is TGTGCCAGTAGTATCCTCCGGGCCCGGGATCAGCCCCAGCATTTT. It encodes CASSILRARDQPQHF.

The chain couples TRBV18 to TRBJ1-1; TRBD1 is a possible D gene (5 bases). The CDR3 totals 18 residues. The germline V gene has CDR1 KGHSH and CDR2 LQKENI. V shed 1 base and J shed 3 bases, with 21 bases lying between them. The CDR3: CASSPLGAGRISDTEAFF. Written as DNA, the CDR3 is TGTGCCAGCTCACCACTTGGGGCAGGGCGAATATCGGACACTGAAGCTTTCTTT.